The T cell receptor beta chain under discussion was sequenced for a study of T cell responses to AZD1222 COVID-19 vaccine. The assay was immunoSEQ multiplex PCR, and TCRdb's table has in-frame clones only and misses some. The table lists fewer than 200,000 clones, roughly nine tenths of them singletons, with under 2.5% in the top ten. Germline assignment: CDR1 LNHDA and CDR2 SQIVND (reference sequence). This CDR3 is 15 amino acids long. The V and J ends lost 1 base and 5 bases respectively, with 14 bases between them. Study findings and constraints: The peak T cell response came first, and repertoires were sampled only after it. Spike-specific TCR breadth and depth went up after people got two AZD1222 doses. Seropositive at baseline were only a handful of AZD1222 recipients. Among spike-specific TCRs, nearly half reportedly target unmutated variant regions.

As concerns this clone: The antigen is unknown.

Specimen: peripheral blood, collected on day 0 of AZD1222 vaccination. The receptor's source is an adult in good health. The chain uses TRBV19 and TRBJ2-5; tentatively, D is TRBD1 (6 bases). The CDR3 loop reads CASSIGQGLGETQYF. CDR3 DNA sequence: TGTGCCAGTAGTATAGGCCAGGGGCTCGGGGAGACCCAGTACTTC.